Each of the 9 T cell receptor beta chains below was sequenced from the same sample in a study of cytomegalovirus exposure and HLA in healthy donors. PCR amplification relied on 60 Vbeta primers (plus 13 Jbeta primers). Method: immunoSEQ multiplex PCR; TCRdb's copy keeps in-frame clones and lacks some. The table has hundreds of thousands of clones, 72% seen once. Sequenced sample: PBMCs. The source of these receptors is a female donor in good health and CMV-seronegative.

This clone was detected only a few times. This chain uses TRBV6-1 with TRBJ1-6; D might be TRBD1 (6 bases). Per the germline V gene, CDR1 is MNHNS and CDR2 is SASEGT. With 7 bases removed from V and 10 bases from J, the gap between germline ends came to 17 bases. The CDR3 is 14 residues long. The CDR3 reads CASMGDKSASPLHF. The CDR3 coding sequence is TGTGCCAGCATGGGGGACAAGTCGGCCTCACCCCTCCACTTT.

The chain combines TRBV19 with TRBJ1-5; D is unresolved. Trimming removed 9 bases from V and 5 bases from J, with 11 bases in between. Per the germline V gene, CDR1 is LNHDA and CDR2 is SQIVND (reference sequence). The CDR3 has 12 residues. The CDR3 spells CASRNRDQPQHF. Here the CDR3 DNA reads TGTGCCAGCCGTAACAGAGATCAGCCCCAGCATTTT.

This clone was observed a single time. The J gene is TRBJ2-7, the V gene TRBV4-1, with 9 bases matching TRBD2. This CDR3 comprises 16 residues. Germline V CDR1 and CDR2: MGHRA, YSYEKL. After removal of 0 bases from V and 3 bases from J, the junction contained 6 bases not matched to a gene. The CDR3 DNA is TGCGCCAGCAGCCAAGAGGCTAGCGGGATAGGCTACGAGCAGTACTTC. Translated, it gives CASSQEASGIGYEQYF.

The chain carries TRBV7-8 and TRBJ2-7; 10 nucleotides line up with TRBD2. The germline V gene has CDR1 SGHVS and CDR2 FQNEAQ. The CDR3 is made up of 17 amino acids. With V trimmed by 1 base and J by 2 bases, 8 bases remained unmatched. The CDR3 nucleotides are TGTGCCAGCAGCTTAGGAGCTAGCGGGGGATACCCCTACGAGCAGTACTTC. As protein: CASSLGASGGYPYEQYF.

V usage is TRBV5-1 and J usage is TRBJ2-5, with TRBD2 identical over 7 bases. Germline V gives CDR1 SGHRS, CDR2 YFSETQ. This CDR3 comprises 15 residues. The trim removed 2 bases at V and 2 bases at J, leaving 6 bases unmatched. CDR3 residues: CASSFLGLEQETQYF. CDR3 bases: TGCGCCAGCAGCTTTCTAGGACTAGAACAAGAGACCCAGTACTTC.

Only one count was recorded for this clone. Other DNA sequences within the sample encode an identical CDR3. V usage is TRBV18 and J usage is TRBJ1-3; D is ambiguous. The V gene's germline CDR1 is KGHSH and CDR2 LQKENI. The CDR3 is made up of 14 amino acids. V was shortened by 6 bases and J by 3 bases, with 12 bases between the two germline ends. The CDR3 sequence: CASSPLDRGNTIYF. DNA of the CDR3: TGTGCCAGCTCCCCCTTAGATCGTGGAAACACCATATATTTT.

This clone was counted only a few times. The chain joins TRBV28 to TRBJ2-5, with D uncertain. The germline gives CDR1 MDHEN, CDR2 SYDVKM. The CDR3 runs to 14 residues. Trimming pared 6 bases from V and 2 bases from J, leaving 13 bases between. The CDR3 DNA reads as TGTGCCAGCAGGCCCCCCGTGGCTCAAGAGACCCAGTACTTC. Amino acids: CASRPPVAQETQYF.

Only one count was recorded for this clone. Mismatch with germline at one junction end may stem from a read error. The chain couples TRBV5-6 to TRBJ2-7, with 8 bases lining up with TRBD1. This CDR3 region has 15 residues. Germline V gene data show CDR1 as SGHDT and CDR2 as YYEEEE. CDR3 coding DNA: TGTGCCAGCAGCTCGGGGACAGGCAGTCCTACGAGCATGAACTTC. Its protein product is CASSSGTGSPTSMNF.

This clone was observed a few times. The chain recombines TRBV19 with TRBJ2-2; 7 nucleotides match TRBD1. Germline CDR1 reads LNHDA; CDR2 reads SQIVND (reference sequence). V gave up 5 bases and J gave up 4 bases; unmatched junction bases: 7. There are 15 residues in the CDR3. The CDR3 loop reads CASSPPGQLTGELFF. The CDR3 bases are TGTGCCAGTAGTCCCCCGGGACAGCTCACCGGGGAGCTGTTTTTT.